This T cell receptor (beta chain) was documented in a study of blood T cell repertoires in COVID-19. Study background: There were acute and convalescent COVID-19 samples, and they came from the United States, Italy and Spain. In each case, the material was cDNA or gDNA derived from T cells, B-cell-depleted T cells, or PBMCs.

J lost 7 bases, V lost 8 bases, and 10 bases had no gene match. CDR1 and CDR2 (germline): MGHDK, SYGVNS. The CDR3 length is 14 residues. In the study's own analysis: Reference gene primers were amplified, and this amplification served to estimate nucleated cell counts. Data came from immunoSEQ multiplex PCR; TCRdb stores just in-frame clones and leaves some out. The D gene and trimming were derived from the DNA, and the V and J assignments and clone size from that table. The sample shows approximately 240,000 clones, roughly 90% of them seen only once. The material sequenced was peripheral blood. The receptor was isolated from a woman aged 40 to 50 who had recovered from COVID-19. The chain carries TRBV25-1 and TRBJ2-1; TRBD2 aligns across 8 bases. The CDR3 sequence is CASVGAGEGNEQFF. For the CDR3, the DNA is TGTGCCAGCGTCGGAGCGGGAGAGGGGAATGAGCAGTTCTTC.